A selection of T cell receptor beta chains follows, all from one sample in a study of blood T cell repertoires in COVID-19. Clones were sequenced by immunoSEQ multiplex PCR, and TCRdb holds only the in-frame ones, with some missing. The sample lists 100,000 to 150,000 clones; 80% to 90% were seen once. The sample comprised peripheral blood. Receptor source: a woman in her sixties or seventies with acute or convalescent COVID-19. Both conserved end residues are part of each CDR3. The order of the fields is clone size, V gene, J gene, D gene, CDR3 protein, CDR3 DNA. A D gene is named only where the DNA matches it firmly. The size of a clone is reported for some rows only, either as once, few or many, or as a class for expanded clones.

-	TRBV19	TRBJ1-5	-	CASKGSQGRNQPQHF	TGTGCCAGTAAGGGATCGCAGGGTCGCAATCAGCCCCAGCATTTT
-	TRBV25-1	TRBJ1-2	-	CASSLGQGYTF	TGTGCCAGCAGTTTGGGGCAGGGCTACACCTTC
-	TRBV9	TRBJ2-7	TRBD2	CASSLGLAGGQNEQYF	TGTGCCAGCAGCTTGGGACTAGCGGGAGGTCAAAACGAGCAGTACTTC
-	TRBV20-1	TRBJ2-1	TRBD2	CSASGTSQTYNEQFF	TGCAGTGCTAGTGGGACTAGCCAGACCTACAATGAGCAGTTCTTC
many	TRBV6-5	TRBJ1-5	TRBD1	CASGTGQPQHF	TGTGCCAGCGGGACAGGGCAGCCCCAGCATTTT
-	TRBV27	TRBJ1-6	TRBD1	CASSFSTGGAYNSPLHF	TGTGCCAGCAGTTTTTCGACAGGGGGCGCCTATAATTCACCCCTCCACTTT
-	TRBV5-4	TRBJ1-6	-	CASSGEGDSPLHF	TGTGCCAGCAGCGGGGAAGGGGATTCACCCCTCCACTTT
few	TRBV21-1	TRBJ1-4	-	CASSIPRTGRMGTNEKLFF	TGTGCCAGCAGCATCCCCCGGACAGGCCGCATGGGTACTAATGAAAAACTGTTTTTT
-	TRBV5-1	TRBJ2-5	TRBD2	CASSLSGIETQYF	TGCGCCAGCAGCTTGAGCGGGATAGAGACCCAGTACTTC
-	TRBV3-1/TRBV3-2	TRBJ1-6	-	CASSHRTDNSPLHF	TGTGCCAGCAGCCACCGGACAGACAATTCACCCCTCCACTTT
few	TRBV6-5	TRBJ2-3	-	CASRGQLTDTQYF	TGTGCCAGCAGAGGACAGCTTACAGATACGCAGTATTTT
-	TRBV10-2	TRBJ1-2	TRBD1	CASSYRGVDGYTF	TGCGCCAGCAGTTACAGGGGAGTGGATGGCTACACCTTC
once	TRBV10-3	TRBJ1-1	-	CAISGEATNTEAFF	TGTGCCATCAGTGGTGAGGCCACGAACACTGAAGCTTTCTTT
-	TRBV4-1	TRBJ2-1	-	CASSQRSGNPEQFF	TGCGCCAGCAGCCAACGTAGCGGCAATCCTGAGCAGTTCTTC
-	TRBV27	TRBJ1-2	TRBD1	CASSVDRDRVAGYTF	TGTGCCAGCAGTGTAGACCGGGACAGGGTCGCTGGCTACACCTTC
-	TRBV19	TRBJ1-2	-	CASSIGQLPVYGYTF	TGTGCCAGTAGTATAGGGCAGTTACCCGTCTATGGCTACACCTTC
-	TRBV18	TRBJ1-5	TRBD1	CASSVGTDSNQPQHF	TGTGCCAGCTCAGTCGGGACAGATAGCAATCAGCCCCAGCATTTT
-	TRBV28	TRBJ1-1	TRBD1	CASSTGGLGTEAFF	TGTGCCAGCAGTACAGGGGGCCTAGGGACTGAAGCTTTCTTT
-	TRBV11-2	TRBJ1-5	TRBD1	CASSWGTGANQPQHF	TGTGCCAGCAGCTGGGGAACAGGGGCCAATCAGCCCCAGCATTTT
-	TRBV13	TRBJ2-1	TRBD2	CASSLDDKLAGSLSYNEQFF	TGTGCCAGCAGCTTAGATGATAAGCTAGCGGGTTCACTGTCCTACAATGAGCAGTTCTTC
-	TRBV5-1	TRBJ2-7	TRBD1	CASSFGTGGAYEQYF	TGCGCCAGCAGCTTCGGGACAGGGGGTGCCTACGAGCAGTACTTC
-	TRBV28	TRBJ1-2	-	CASSPTGFGGYTF	TGTGCCAGCAGTCCTACAGGGTTTGGAGGCTACACCTTC
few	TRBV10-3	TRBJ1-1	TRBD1	CAIREGGQRTEAFF	TGTGCCATCAGGGAAGGGGGACAGCGCACCGAAGCTTTCTTT
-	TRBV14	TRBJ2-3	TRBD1	CASSQGQGLKADTQYF	TGTGCCAGCAGCCAGGGACAGGGATTGAAGGCAGATACGCAGTATTTT
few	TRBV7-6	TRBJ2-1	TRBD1	CASSRRTGRYNEQFF	TGTGCCAGCAGCCGCCGGACAGGGAGATACAATGAGCAGTTCTTC
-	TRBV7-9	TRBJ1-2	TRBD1	CASSEDRGQGGYTF	TGTGCCAGCAGCGAAGACAGGGGGCAGGGTGGCTACACCTTC
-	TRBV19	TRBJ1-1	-	CASSPGLTNTEAFF	TGTGCCAGTAGCCCGGGACTCACGAACACTGAAGCTTTCTTT
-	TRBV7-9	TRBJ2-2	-	CASSLEGFTGELFF	TGTGCCAGCAGCTTAGAGGGGTTCACCGGGGAGCTGTTTTTT
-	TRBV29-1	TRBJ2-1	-	CSVDNKYLYNEQFF	TGCAGCGTTGATAACAAGTACCTTTACAATGAGCAGTTCTTC
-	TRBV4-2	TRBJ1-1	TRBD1	CASSQGQGDNTEAFF	TGTGCCAGCAGCCAAGGCCAGGGGGATAACACTGAAGCTTTCTTT
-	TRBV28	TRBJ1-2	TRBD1	CASSSEGIGQVYGYTF	TGTGCCAGCAGTTCCGAAGGGATAGGACAGGTCTATGGCTACACCTTC
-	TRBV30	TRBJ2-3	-	CAWTSRTTDTQYF	TGTGCCTGGACCTCGAGAACCACAGATACGCAGTATTTT
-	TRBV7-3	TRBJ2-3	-	CASSLGQSRVADTQYF	TGTGCCAGCAGCCTAGGACAGTCGAGGGTCGCAGATACGCAGTATTTT
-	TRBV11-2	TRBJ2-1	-	CASPGVGQNNEQFF	TGTGCCAGCCCGGGAGTGGGGCAAAACAATGAGCAGTTCTTC
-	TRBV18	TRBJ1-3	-	CASSPIDMLGNTIYF	TGTGCCAGCTCACCCATAGACATGCTTGGAAACACCATATATTTT
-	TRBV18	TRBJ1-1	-	CASSPQGINTEAFF	TGTGCCAGCTCACCACAGGGGATCAACACTGAAGCTTTCTTT
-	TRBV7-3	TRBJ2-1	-	CASSPLPGLHSYNEQFF	TGTGCCAGCAGCCCTTTACCGGGACTTCACTCCTACAATGAGCAGTTCTTC
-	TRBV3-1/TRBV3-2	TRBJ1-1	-	CASSPLLGRGNTEAFF	TGTGCCAGCAGCCCCCTCCTGGGGCGGGGCAACACTGAAGCTTTCTTT
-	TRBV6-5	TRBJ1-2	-	CASTNRDGYTF	TGTGCCAGCACCAACAGGGATGGCTACACCTTC
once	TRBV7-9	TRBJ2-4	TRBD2	CASSPGLAAGNIQYF	TGTGCCAGCAGCCCCGGACTAGCGGCCGGGAACATTCAGTACTTC
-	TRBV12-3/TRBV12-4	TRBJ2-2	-	CASSWEEAGELFF	TGTGCCAGCAGCTGGGAGGAGGCCGGGGAGCTGTTTTTT
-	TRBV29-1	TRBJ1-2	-	CSGGEGLYGYTF	TGCAGCGGGGGGGAGGGCCTCTATGGCTACACCTTC
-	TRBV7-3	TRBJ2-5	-	CASSPSGTRGETQYF	TGCGCCAGCAGCCCCTCCGGGACAAGGGGAGAGACCCAGTACTTC
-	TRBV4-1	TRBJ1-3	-	CASSQDLQRGMAGNTIYF	TGCGCCAGCAGCCAAGATCTCCAGCGCGGGATGGCCGGAAACACCATATATTTT
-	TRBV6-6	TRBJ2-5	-	CASSLGRWATQETQYF	TGTGCCAGCTCCTTAGGCCGTTGGGCTACTCAAGAGACCCAGTACTTC
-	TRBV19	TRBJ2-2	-	CASSIILQGELFF	TGTGCCAGTAGTATTATTCTACAGGGGGAGCTGTTTTTT
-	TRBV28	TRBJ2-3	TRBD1	CASSPAGQGPRNTQYF	TGTGCCAGCAGCCCTGCGGGACAGGGGCCCCGGAACACGCAGTATTTT
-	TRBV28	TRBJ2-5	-	CASSLGGQGLETQYF	TGTGCCAGCAGTTTGGGCGGCCAGGGGCTAGAGACCCAGTACTTC
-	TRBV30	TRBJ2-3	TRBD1	CAWQGVTDTQYF	TGTGCCTGGCAGGGGGTCACAGATACGCAGTATTTT